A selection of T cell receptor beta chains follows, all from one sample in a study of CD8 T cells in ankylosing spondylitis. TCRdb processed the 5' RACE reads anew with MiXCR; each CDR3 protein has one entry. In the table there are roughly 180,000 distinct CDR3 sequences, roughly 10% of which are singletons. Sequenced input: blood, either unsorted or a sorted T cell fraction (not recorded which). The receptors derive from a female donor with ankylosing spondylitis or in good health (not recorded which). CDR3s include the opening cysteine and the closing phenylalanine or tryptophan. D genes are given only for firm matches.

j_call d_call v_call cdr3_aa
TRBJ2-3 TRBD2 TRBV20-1 CSARDRMMREGQDTQYF
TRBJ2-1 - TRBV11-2 CASSLAPGGRTYNEQFF
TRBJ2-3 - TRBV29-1 CSVAGRHTQYF
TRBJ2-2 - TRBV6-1 CASSRLVAGKGGELFF
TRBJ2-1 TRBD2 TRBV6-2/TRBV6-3 CASSYSLIPGLAGGRGHNEQFF
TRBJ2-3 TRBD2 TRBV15 CATSVWTSGGTDTQYF
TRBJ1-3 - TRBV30 CAWSHSSSGNTIYF
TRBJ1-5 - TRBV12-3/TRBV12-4 CASSLWSTNQPQHF
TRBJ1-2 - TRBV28 CASRPVGPEPHGYTF
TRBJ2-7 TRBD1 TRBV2 CASSEAQGKAYEQYF
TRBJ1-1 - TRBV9 CASSVITGTEAFF
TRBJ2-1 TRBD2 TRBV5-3 CARSSPQLAGGPNEQFF
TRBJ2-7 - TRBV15 CATSRSAGTSSYEQYF
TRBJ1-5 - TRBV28 CASSGRGANQPQHF
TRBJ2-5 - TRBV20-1 CSDRGPEGETQYF